The 22 T cell receptor beta chains presented below share a single source sample, sequenced in a study of blood T cell repertoires in COVID-19. Produced via immunoSEQ multiplex PCR; TCRdb's table is partial and in-frame only. The sample records about 160,000 clones, around 80% being singletons. The material sequenced was PBMCs or T cells enriched from blood (not recorded which). The receptors were sampled from a woman in her 50s in a cohort exposed to, infected with or recovered from COVID-19 (not recorded which).

This clone was observed many times. CDR3 nucleotide sequence: TGTGCCAGCTCTCAGCGGACAGGGGAATGGGAGACCCAGTACTTC. It specifies CASSQRTGEWETQYF. The V gene is TRBV11-1, the J gene TRBJ2-5; TRBD1 matches 9 bases. J gave up 5 bases and V 8 bases, and 12 bases lay outside the gene matches. The CDR3 totals 15 residues. From germline, CDR1 is SGHAT and CDR2 FQDESV (reference sequence).

This clone has just one count. The chain has TRBV4-2 and TRBJ1-5; D remains ambiguous. The CDR3 consists of 16 residues. V was pared by 5 bases and J by 4 bases, with 18 bases between. CDR1 and CDR2 (germline): LGHNA, YNFKEQ. CDR3 nucleotide sequence: TGTGCCAGCAGCGGCAGTAACTCGGGGTGGAATCAGCCCCAGCATTTT. As protein: CASSGSNSGWNQPQHF.

The rearrangement joins TRBV7-2 to TRBJ2-7; TRBD1 matches at 8 bases. This CDR3 region has 16 residues. Germline-derived CDR1 and CDR2 are SGHTA and FQGNSA. V trimming: 6 bases; J trimming: 2 bases; junction bases outside the gene matches: 12. In nucleotides, the CDR3 is TGTGCCAGCAGTTCTGATGCAGGGGGCGTCACCTACGAGCAGTACTTC. Its translation is CASSSDAGGVTYEQYF.

This chain connects TRBV7-9 to TRBJ2-1; D might be TRBD2 (6 bases). V gave up 1 base and J gave up 6 bases, with 13 bases separating them. CDR1 and CDR2 (germline): SEHNR, FQNEAQ (reference sequence). The CDR3 sequence is 15 residues long. CDR3 DNA: TGTGCCAGCAGCTTAGGCGGGGTTACCTTCAATGAGCAGTTCTTC. Translating gives CASSLGGVTFNEQFF.

CDR3 region: CASSEAGAGWSPLHF. CDR3 nucleotide sequence: TGTGCCAGCAGTGAAGCCGGCGCGGGGTGGTCACCCCTCCACTTT. The chain employs TRBV6-1 and TRBJ1-6, with unresolved D. Germline CDR1 and CDR2: MNHNS and SASEGT. The CDR3 contains 15 residues. Trimming took off 0 bases at V and 10 bases at J, with 13 bases between the two ends.

The chain carries TRBV5-6 and TRBJ2-1; 13 bases match TRBD2. Germline CDR1 SGHDT, CDR2 YYEEEE. J gave up 6 bases and V 4 bases, and 4 bases lay outside the gene matches. This CDR3 has 15 residues. The CDR3: CASSPTSGGANEQFF. The CDR3 nucleotides are TGTGCCAGCAGCCCTACTAGCGGGGGGGCCAATGAGCAGTTCTTC.

The V gene is TRBV9, the J gene TRBJ2-5; TRBD2 aligns across 10 bases. CDR1 SGDLS and CDR2 YYNGEE come from the germline V gene. Losses at the gene ends were 0 bases for V and 4 bases for J; bases not matched to a gene: 3. This CDR3 is 15 amino acids long. CDR3 in amino acids: CASSVGPSGGETQYF. For the CDR3, the DNA is TGTGCCAGCAGCGTAGGCCCTAGCGGGGGAGAGACCCAGTACTTC. Full variable domain (outside the CDR3, taken from reference TRBV9 and TRBJ2-5): DSGVTQTPKHLITATGQRVTLRCSPRSGDLSVYWYQQSLDQGLQFLIQYYNGEERAKGNILERFSAQQFPDLHSELNLSSLELGDSALYFCASSVGPSGGETQYFGPGTRLLVL.

V gene TRBV6-1 combines with J gene TRBJ2-5; TRBD1 aligns across 9 bases. V shed 3 bases, J shed 5 bases, and the junction held 10 bases outside the gene matches. There are 16 residues in the CDR3. Per germline, CDR1 MNHNS and CDR2 SASEGT. The CDR3 sequence: CASSDISQGAKETQYF. The CDR3 DNA is TGTGCCAGCAGTGACATATCACAGGGGGCAAAGGAGACCCAGTACTTC.

The chain joins TRBV25-1 to TRBJ1-5; D gene uncertain. V was pared by 1 base and J by 0 bases, with 13 bases between. Germline V CDR1 and CDR2: MGHDK, SYGVNS. This CDR3 has 17 amino acids. The CDR3 nucleotides read TGTGCCAGCAGTGAATCTCCCGGGATCCTTAGCAATCAGCCCCAGCATTTT. It codes for CASSESPGILSNQPQHF.

The sample holds one count of this clone. The chain combines TRBV11-2 with TRBJ1-3; possible D gene TRBD1, 6 bases. This CDR3 spans 16 amino acids. The ends were cut back, 3 bases at V and 4 bases at J, with 16 bases in the middle. Germline V gives CDR1 SGHAT, CDR2 FQNNGV. For the CDR3, the DNA is TGTGCCAGCAGCTTGGGGGCGCAAGCCAGCGGAAACACCATATATTTT. Its protein is CASSLGAQASGNTIYF. Full variable domain (rest looked up from reference TRBV11-2 and TRBJ1-3): EAGVAQSPRYKIIEKRQSVAFWCNPISGHATLYWYQQILGQGPKLLIQFQNNGVVDDSQLPKDRFSAERLKGVDSTLKIQPAKLEDSAVYLCASSLGAQASGNTIYFGEGSWLTVV.

This chain uses TRBV19 with TRBJ2-7, with D possibly being TRBD1 (6 bases). V was trimmed by 5 bases and J by 3 bases, leaving 11 bases between them. Per germline, CDR1 LNHDA and CDR2 SQIVND (reference sequence). The CDR3 totals 13 residues. CDR3 in DNA: TGTGCCAGTAGTGCCGCGACAGGCTACGAGCAGTACTTC. It yields the protein CASSAATGYEQYF. Full variable domain (missing parts from reference TRBV19 and TRBJ2-7): DGGITQSPKYLFRKEGQNVTLSCEQNLNHDAMYWYRQDPGQGLRLIYYSQIVNDFQKGDIAEGYSVSREKKESFPLTVTSAQKNPTAFYLCASSAATGYEQYFGPGTRLTVT.

The chain joins TRBV6-1 to TRBJ2-3; weak D call: TRBD2 (6 bases). Germline CDR1 reads MNHNS; CDR2 reads SASEGT. This CDR3 is built from 13 residues. V was cut by 2 bases and J by 7 bases, with 10 bases left in between. CDR3 protein: CASSELEGYTQYF. The CDR3 nucleotides are TGTGCCAGCAGTGAATTGGAGGGTTATACGCAGTATTTT.

This chain connects TRBV5-1 to TRBJ2-7; 9 nucleotides match TRBD1. The germline V gene has CDR1 SGHRS and CDR2 YFSETQ. The ends lost 1 base at V and 2 bases at J; junction bases unmatched: 4. CDR3 length: 15 residues. The CDR3 DNA reads as TGCGCCAGCAGCTTGAATACAGGGGGCGCCTACGAGCAGTACTTC. This codes for CASSLNTGGAYEQYF.

The chain has TRBV27 and TRBJ1-3, with no clear D. Germline V gene data show CDR1 as MNHEY and CDR2 as SMNVEV (reference sequence). V dropped 5 bases and J dropped 2 bases, with 19 bases sitting between them. The CDR3 has 17 residues. CDR3 sequence (DNA): TGTGCCAGCAGTGTCACGGGAATGTTAGGGACTGGAAACACCATATATTTT. Translation gives CASSVTGMLGTGNTIYF.

This clone is a singleton in its sample. V is TRBV28 and J is TRBJ1-3; possibly TRBD1 for D (5 bases). Germline V gene sequence: CDR1 MDHEN, CDR2 SYDVKM. V gave up 6 bases and J gave up 0 bases, with 12 bases separating them. CDR3 size: 15 residues. The CDR3 loop reads CASRGTGSSGNTIYF. The CDR3 DNA sequence: TGTGCCAGCAGGGGAACAGGTAGCTCTGGAAACACCATATATTTT.

The chain carries TRBV9 and TRBJ2-1, with 9 bases identical to TRBD2. From germline, CDR1 is SGDLS and CDR2 YYNGEE. CDR3 length: 17 residues. The J segment lost 9 bases and the V segment lost 0 bases, leaving 13 bases of the junction unmatched. The CDR3 DNA reads as TGTGCCAGCAGCGTAGGGTGGCTAGCGGGAAATGAGGGTGAGCAGTTCTTC. Translated: CASSVGWLAGNEGEQFF.

This chain joins TRBV10-3 and TRBJ1-2, with 7 nucleotides matching TRBD1. The CDR3 has 15 amino acids. With 5 bases clipped from V and 8 bases from J, the junction kept 14 bases outside the gene matches. CDR1 and CDR2 (germline): ENHRY, SYGVKD. This chain's CDR3 is CAISTLAGGQGGYTF. Here the CDR3 DNA reads TGTGCCATCAGTACTTTGGCAGGGGGGCAGGGAGGCTACACCTTC.

The rearrangement links TRBV2 to TRBJ2-7, with 7 bases that match TRBD1. The CDR3 is made up of 14 amino acids. From germline, CDR1 is SNHLY and CDR2 FYNNEI. The J segment lost 2 bases and the V segment lost 8 bases, leaving 9 bases of the junction unmatched. The CDR3 protein is CASSGGGSAYEQYF. CDR3 DNA: TGTGCCAGCTCAGGGGGTGGCAGCGCCTACGAGCAGTACTTC.

The chain joins TRBV20-1 to TRBJ1-1; D gene uncertain. Trimming took 3 bases from V and 7 from J, leaving 6 bases between them. Per the germline V gene, CDR1 is DFQATT and CDR2 is SNEGSKA (reference sequence). The CDR3 spans 10 residues. CDR3 in amino acids: CSASPLEAFF. The CDR3 nucleotides are TGCAGTGCTAGCCCCCTTGAAGCTTTCTTT.

The table lists this clone with a few counts. The rearrangement links TRBV5-4 to TRBJ2-7; D might be TRBD1 (9 bases). The CDR3 is made up of 15 amino acids. Trimming cost V 4 bases and J 2 bases, with 16 bases left between them. Germline V gene sequence: CDR1 SGHNT, CDR2 YYREEE (reference sequence). CDR3: CASSREGQGAYEQYF. DNA of the CDR3: TGTGCCAGCAGCCGGGAGGGACAGGGCGCCTACGAGCAGTACTTC.

This clone was seen only once. The chain has TRBV28 and TRBJ1-1; weak D call: TRBD1 (6 bases). The CDR3 runs to 13 residues. Deletions cut 4 bases from V and 3 bases from J, with 9 bases between. Germline V gives CDR1 MDHEN, CDR2 SYDVKM. The CDR3 sequence: CASSSRGYTEAFF. The CDR3 DNA sequence: TGTGCCAGCAGTTCCAGGGGATACACTGAAGCTTTCTTT.

This clone was counted at least ten times. CDR3 residues: CASSGTANTIYF. The CDR3 DNA sequence: TGTGCCAGCAGCGGAACAGCAAACACCATATATTTT. The V call is TRBV9, the J call TRBJ1-3; D gene uncertain. In germline, CDR1 is SGDLS, CDR2 YYNGEE. The CDR3 covers 12 residues. The V and J ends lost 3 bases and 6 bases respectively, with 7 bases between them.